Listed below are T cell receptor beta chains from one sample, sequenced in a study of blood T cells in healthy people across ages. TCRdb processed the 5' RACE reads anew with MiXCR; each CDR3 protein has one entry. The data hold around 1,800,000 distinct CDR3 sequences, with approximately 39% observed a single time. Sequences were obtained from blood. Receptors originate from a human donor in good health. The CDR3 runs from the conserved cysteine through the conserved F or W. Fields, in order: J gene, CDR3 length, V gene, CDR3 protein.

J: TRBJ1-2; length: 14; V: TRBV9; CDR3: CASSPQGSILGYTF
J: TRBJ2-1; length: 14; V: TRBV5-1; CDR3: CASSVELAGGFQFF
J: TRBJ2-3; length: 16; V: TRBV7-2; CDR3: CASSLVLADVTGTQYF
J: TRBJ1-1; length: 14; V: TRBV7-9; CDR3: CTSSGGSGNTEAFF
J: TRBJ2-1; length: 16; V: TRBV20-1; CDR3: CSADSVGLAVHNEQFF
J: TRBJ1-4; length: 16; V: TRBV20-1; CDR3: CSARDGFDGQDEKLFF
J: TRBJ2-7; length: 13; V: TRBV2; CDR3: CASSDGGAGEQYF
J: TRBJ2-3; length: 16; V: TRBV7-2; CDR3: CASSFSGGSPGLAQYF
J: TRBJ2-3; length: 15; V: TRBV24-1; CDR3: CATSDPGHIRDTQYF
J: TRBJ1-2; length: 12; V: TRBV12-3/TRBV12-4; CDR3: CASTEPGSFYTF
J: TRBJ1-1; length: 14; V: TRBV15; CDR3: CATSRNRQQVEAFF
J: TRBJ1-2; length: 14; V: TRBV29-1; CDR3: CSVHLDRGGYGYTF
J: TRBJ2-2; length: 16; V: TRBV24-1; CDR3: CATSETGPWGTGELFF
J: TRBJ2-7; length: 15; V: TRBV9; CDR3: CASSPRGGLPYEQYF
J: TRBJ1-5; length: 15; V: TRBV6-2/TRBV6-3; CDR3: CASSYEGLGNQPQHF